This TCR beta chain was documented in a study of OX40 agonist ivuxolimab in advanced cancers. Here immunoSEQ multiplex PCR was the method, and the copy in TCRdb shows in-frame clones only, minus some. In the table there are tens of thousands of clones, over 90% of which are singletons. The CDR3 has 12 amino acids. Per the germline V gene, CDR1 is SGHDN and CDR2 is FVKESK. The V gene lost 5 bases and the J gene lost 4 bases, with 9 bases spanning the gap. This chain uses TRBV14 with TRBJ2-7; D gene ambiguous. The source was CD4+ or CD8+ T cells sorted from blood, collected in a trial of the OX40 agonist ivuxolimab. This TCR was sampled from an adult with an advanced solid tumor such as melanoma, head and neck, liver or kidney cancer. The CDR3 sequence is CASSDTRYEQYF. The CDR3 bases are TGTGCCAGCAGCGACACCCGTTACGAGCAGTACTTC.